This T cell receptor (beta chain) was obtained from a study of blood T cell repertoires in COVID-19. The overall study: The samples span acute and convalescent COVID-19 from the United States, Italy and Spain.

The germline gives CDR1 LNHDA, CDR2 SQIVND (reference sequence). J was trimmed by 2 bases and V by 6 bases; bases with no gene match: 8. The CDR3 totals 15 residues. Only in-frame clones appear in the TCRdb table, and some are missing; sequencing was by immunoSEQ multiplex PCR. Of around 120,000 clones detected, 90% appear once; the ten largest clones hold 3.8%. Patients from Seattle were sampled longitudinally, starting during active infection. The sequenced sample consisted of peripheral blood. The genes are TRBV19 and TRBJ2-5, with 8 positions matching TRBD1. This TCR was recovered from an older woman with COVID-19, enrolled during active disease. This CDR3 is CASRRTGLGQETQYF. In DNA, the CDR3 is TGTGCCAGTAGGAGGACAGGGTTGGGGCAAGAGACCCAGTACTTC.